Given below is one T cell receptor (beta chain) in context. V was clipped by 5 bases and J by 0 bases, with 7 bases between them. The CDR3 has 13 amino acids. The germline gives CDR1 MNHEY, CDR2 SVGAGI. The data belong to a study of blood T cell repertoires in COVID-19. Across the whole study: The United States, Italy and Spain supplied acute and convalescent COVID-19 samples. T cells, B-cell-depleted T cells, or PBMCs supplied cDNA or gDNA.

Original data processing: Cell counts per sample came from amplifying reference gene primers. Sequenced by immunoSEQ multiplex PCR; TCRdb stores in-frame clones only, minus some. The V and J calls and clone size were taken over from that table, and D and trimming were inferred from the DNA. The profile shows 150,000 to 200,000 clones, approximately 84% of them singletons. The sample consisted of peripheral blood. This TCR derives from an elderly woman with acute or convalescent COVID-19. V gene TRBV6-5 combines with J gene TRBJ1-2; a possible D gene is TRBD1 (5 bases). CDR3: CASSRGSNYGYTF. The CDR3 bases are TGTGCCAGCAGTAGGGGTTCTAACTATGGCTACACCTTC.